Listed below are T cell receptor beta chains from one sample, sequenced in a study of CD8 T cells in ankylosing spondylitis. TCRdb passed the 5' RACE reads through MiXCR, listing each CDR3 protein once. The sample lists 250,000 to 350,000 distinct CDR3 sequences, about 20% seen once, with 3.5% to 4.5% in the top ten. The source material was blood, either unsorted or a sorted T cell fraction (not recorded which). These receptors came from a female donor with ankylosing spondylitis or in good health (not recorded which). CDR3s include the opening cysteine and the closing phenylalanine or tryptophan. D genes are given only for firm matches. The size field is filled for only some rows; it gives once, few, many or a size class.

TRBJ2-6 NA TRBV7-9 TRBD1 CASSPGQGALAGANVLTF TGTGCCAGCAGCCCAGGGCAGGGGGCTCTGGCTGGGGCCAACGTCCTGACTTTC
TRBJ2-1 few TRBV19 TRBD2 CASSNLAGETEQFF TGTGCCAGTAGTAATCTAGCGGGAGAGACTGAGCAGTTCTTC
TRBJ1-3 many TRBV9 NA CASSVQWSGNTIYF TGTGCCAGCAGCGTACAGTGGAGTGGAAACACCATATATTTT
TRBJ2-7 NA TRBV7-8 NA CASSSRFRTYEQYF TGTGCCAGCAGCTCCCGGTTTCGTACCTACGAGCAGTACTTC
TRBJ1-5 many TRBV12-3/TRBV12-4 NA CASSLGGRSQPQHF TGTGCCAGCAGTTTAGGGGGTAGGAGTCAGCCCCAGCATTTT
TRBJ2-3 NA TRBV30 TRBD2 CAWKVGRGIDTQYF TGTGCCTGGAAGGTGGGGCGGGGGATCGATACGCAGTATTTT
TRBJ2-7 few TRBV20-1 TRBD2 CSALGRVSYEQYF TGCAGTGCTCTAGGGAGGGTCTCCTACGAGCAGTACTTC
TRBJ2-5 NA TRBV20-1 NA CSARVTGPETQYF TGCAGTGCTAGAGTTACAGGGCCGGAGACCCAGTACTTC
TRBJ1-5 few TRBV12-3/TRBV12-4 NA CASRHTGLGDSNQPQHF TGTGCCAGCAGGCACACAGGGTTGGGCGATAGCAATCAGCCCCAGCATTTT
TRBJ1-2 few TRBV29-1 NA CSVEGQKINYGYTF TGCAGCGTTGAAGGGCAGAAGATTAACTATGGCTACACCTTC
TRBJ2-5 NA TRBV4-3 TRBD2 CASSQEAGVGETQYF TGCGCCAGCAGCCAGGAAGCGGGAGTGGGGGAGACCCAGTACTTC
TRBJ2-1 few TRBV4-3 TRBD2 CASSRSSGMNEQFF TGCGCCAGCAGCCGATCTAGCGGGATGAATGAGCAGTTCTTC
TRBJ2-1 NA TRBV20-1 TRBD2 CSARDLDGLAGETFYNEQFF TGCAGTGCTAGAGACCTCGATGGACTAGCGGGAGAGACTTTCTACAATGAGCAGTTCTTC
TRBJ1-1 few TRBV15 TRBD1 CATSRTGGAFTEAFF TGTGCCACCAGCAGGACAGGGGGCGCTTTCACTGAAGCTTTCTTT
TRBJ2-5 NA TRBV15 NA CATSERETQYF TGTGCCACCAGCGAACGAGAGACCCAGTACTTC
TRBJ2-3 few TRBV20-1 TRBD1 CSASTGADTQYF TGCAGTGCCTCGACAGGGGCTGATACGCAGTATTTT
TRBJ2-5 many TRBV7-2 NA CASSFSGAETQYF TGTGCCAGCAGTTTTAGTGGGGCGGAGACCCAGTACTTC
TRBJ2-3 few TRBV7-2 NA CASRYRSSTDTQYF TGTGCCAGCAGGTACAGGTCCTCCACAGATACGCAGTATTTT
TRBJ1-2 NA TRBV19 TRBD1 CASSPRDRGYGYTF TGTGCCAGTAGTCCAAGGGACAGGGGCTATGGCTACACCTTC
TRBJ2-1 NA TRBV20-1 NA CSQRGVSYNEQFF TGCAGTCAGCGTGGGGTCTCCTACAATGAGCAGTTCTTC
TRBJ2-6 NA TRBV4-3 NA CASSQRGRQGTSGANVLTF TGCGCCAGCAGCCAAAGAGGGCGGCAGGGAACCTCTGGGGCCAACGTCCTGACTTTC
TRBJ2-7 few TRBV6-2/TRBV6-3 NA CASKDGSYEQYF TGTGCCAGCAAGGATGGGTCCTACGAGCAGTACTTC
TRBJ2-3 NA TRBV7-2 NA CASTASSDTQYF TGTGCCAGCACCGCATCATCAGATACGCAGTATTTT
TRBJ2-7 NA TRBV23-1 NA CASRVSHHEQYF TGCGCCAGCCGGGTCTCACACCACGAGCAGTACTTC
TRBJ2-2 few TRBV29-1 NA CSVGQGGGTGELFF TGCAGCGTTGGCCAGGGTGGAGGCACCGGGGAGCTGTTTTTT
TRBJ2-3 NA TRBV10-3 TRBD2 CAISSPSGSTDTQYF TGTGCCATCAGTTCACCTAGCGGGAGCACAGATACGCAGTATTTT
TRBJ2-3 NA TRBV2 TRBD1 CARRQGRDTQYF TGTGCCAGAAGACAGGGCCGGGATACGCAGTATTTT
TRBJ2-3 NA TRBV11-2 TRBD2 CASSQGLATDTQYF TGTGCCAGCAGCCAAGGACTAGCGACAGATACGCAGTATTTT
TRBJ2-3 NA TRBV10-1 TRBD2 CASSGTGTSGRSTDTQYF TGCGCCAGCAGTGGGACCGGGACTAGCGGGAGAAGCACAGATACGCAGTATTTT
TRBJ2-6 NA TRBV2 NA CASRRSSGANVLTF TGTGCCAGCAGAAGGAGCTCTGGGGCCAACGTCCTGACTTTC
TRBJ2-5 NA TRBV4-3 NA CASSQDPTSETQYF TGCGCCAGCAGCCAAGATCCCACTAGTGAGACCCAGTACTTC
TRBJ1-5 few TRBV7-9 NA CASSSTLGANQPQHF TGTGCCAGCAGCTCAACGTTAGGAGCCAATCAGCCCCAGCATTTT
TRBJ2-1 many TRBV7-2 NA CASSDGPGNEQFF TGTGCCAGCAGCGACGGACCGGGGAATGAGCAGTTCTTC
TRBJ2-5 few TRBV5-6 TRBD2 CASSLNFGTSEETQYF TGTGCCAGCAGCTTGAATTTTGGGACTAGCGAAGAGACCCAGTACTTC
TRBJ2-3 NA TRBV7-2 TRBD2 CASSIRLAGGQGQYF TGTGCCAGCAGCATCCGACTAGCGGGAGGCCAGGGGCAGTATTTT
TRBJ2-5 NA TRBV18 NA CASSPARAQETQYF TGTGCCAGCTCACCTGCAAGGGCCCAAGAGACCCAGTACTTC
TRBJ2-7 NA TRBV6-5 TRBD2 CASSHRLASYEQYF TGTGCCAGCAGTCACCGACTAGCATCCTACGAGCAGTACTTC
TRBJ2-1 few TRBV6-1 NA CASRGAPLNNEQFF TGTGCCTCCAGGGGCGCGCCCCTGAACAATGAGCAGTTCTTC
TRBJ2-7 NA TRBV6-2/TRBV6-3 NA CASSWIPGGPYEQYF TGTGCCAGCAGTTGGATCCCGGGGGGCCCCTACGAGCAGTACTTC
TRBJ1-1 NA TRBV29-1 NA CSVVGVLNTEAFF TGCAGCGTTGTCGGCGTACTGAACACTGAAGCTTTCTTT
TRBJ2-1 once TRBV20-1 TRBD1 CSANPGQGDNEQFF TGCAGTGCCAACCCGGGACAGGGGGACAATGAGCAGTTCTTC
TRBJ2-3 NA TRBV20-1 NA CSAKVRADTQYF TGCAGTGCAAAAGTAAGGGCAGATACGCAGTATTTT
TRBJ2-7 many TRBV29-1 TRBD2 CSVERASGSYEQYF TGCAGCGTTGAGCGGGCTAGCGGGTCCTACGAGCAGTACTTC
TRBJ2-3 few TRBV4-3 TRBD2 CASSQEALAGRTDTQYF TGCGCCAGCAGCCAAGAGGCCCTAGCGGGACGCACAGATACGCAGTATTTT
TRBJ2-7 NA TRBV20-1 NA CSASGGSRSYEQYF TGCAGTGCTAGTGGGGGGTCTCGCTCCTACGAGCAGTACTTC
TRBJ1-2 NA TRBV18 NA CASSPEGQANYGYTF TGTGCCAGCTCACCAGAGGGGCAGGCTAACTATGGCTACACCTTC
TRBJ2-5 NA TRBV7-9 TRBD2 CASSLGGLAGVGETQYF TGTGCCAGCAGCTTAGGGGGGCTAGCGGGAGTTGGAGAGACCCAGTACTTC
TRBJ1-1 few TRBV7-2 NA CASSSHRLNTEAFF TGTGCCAGCAGCTCCCACCGGTTGAACACTGAAGCTTTCTTT
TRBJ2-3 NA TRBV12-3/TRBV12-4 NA CASSRRRSATSTDTQYF TGTGCCAGCAGTCGACGGAGGAGCGCAACTAGCACAGATACGCAGTATTTT
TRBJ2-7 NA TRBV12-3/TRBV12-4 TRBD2 CASSLGGGGRPSYEQYF TGTGCCAGCAGTTTAGGGGGGGGCGGGAGGCCTTCCTACGAGCAGTACTTC
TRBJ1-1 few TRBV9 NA CASSTSGQPNTEAFF TGTGCCAGCAGCACGTCTGGACAGCCCAACACTGAAGCTTTCTTT
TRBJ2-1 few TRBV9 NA CASSDLDRRYNEQFF TGTGCCAGCAGCGACTTGGACCGGCGGTACAATGAGCAGTTCTTC
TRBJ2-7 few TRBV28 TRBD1 CASSFQQGNNEQYF TGTGCCAGCAGTTTTCAACAGGGGAACAACGAGCAGTACTTC
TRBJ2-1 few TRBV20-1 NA CSAASGGDEQFF TGCAGTGCTGCCTCCGGGGGAGATGAGCAGTTCTTC